This T cell receptor (beta chain) was sequenced for a study of long-term antiretroviral therapy in people with HIV (dated 2022 in TCRdb). About the study as a whole: The earliest samples were collected approximately a decade before the 2015 WHO recommendation for immediate ART, a period when ART was typically delayed until CD4 counts fell. Test extractions of a monoclonal T-cell line alongside approximately 34 polyclonal samples showed no cross-contamination during QIAcube processing. From 30 adults with confirmed HIV infection, the cohort provided 192 cryopreserved PBMC samples, gathered serially across a mean of about six years (range 1-12). Of the 30 to 35 participants with HIV, roughly twelve were female. Whether ART initiation and durable HIV suppression were associated with changes in peripheral blood TRB repertoire composition and diversity was tested in a retrospective serial study. Summary of the overall study and its limitations: Starting ART was linked to a significant rise in TRB diversity, yet even with long-term ART the diversity remained significantly lower than in transplant donor controls. Since PBMC availability was limited, sequencing covered only the TCR beta chain, with no alpha chain pairing. CDR3 length ranges in HIV repertoires were narrower than in controls, and network structure suggested an antigen-experienced repertoire with only a slight naive shift after ART. The samples were dated from about 2003 to 2018, and the ART regimens that were used may be less effective than current ART regimens. Inferences about post-ART repertoire changes were limited because no data were available on ART adherence, viral resistance or therapy changes. Because cell numbers in pre-ART samples were limited, unsorted PBMC were profiled instead of sorted CD4+ and CD8+ T cells. Expanded TRB clones identified before ART initiation dominated the repertoire across all time points, though the dominance fluctuated and decreased in many PLHIV after ART.

Participants were included only if at least one PBMC sample before ART initiation and at least two post-ART samples were available. All participants with HIV were treated in the United States of America. Before DNA extraction, cryopreserved samples containing about 0.9-11 million PBMC were thawed and washed. At the time of the earliest PBMC sample for each participant with HIV, ages ranged from roughly 23 to 55 years. PBMC samples from each participant spanned 1-4 timepoints before ART initiation and 2-8 timepoints after ART initiation, with a median of 7 samples. Serial HIV viral load, CD4+ T-cell count, ART history and demographic data were obtained for every participant. Genomic DNA was extracted from unsorted PBMC with a Qiagen kit on a QIAcube, with processing performed in batches of 12 samples. The immunoSEQ hsTCRB v3.0 assay was used at survey level resolution to sequence the TRB variable region. A depth of about 40,000-50,000 T-cell genomes per sample was targeted for TRB sequencing. TRB libraries were pooled and sequenced on an Illumina MiSeq using a v3 150-cycle kit. As for how the authors treated the data: Repertoire analysis was performed in R inside a reproducible Nextflow workflow that covered QC, data transformation and analysis. LymphoSeq2, an R package for AIRR-Seq data exploration, was used to implement custom analyses. A handful of samples yielding fewer than 5000 total TRB sequences were excluded, leaving roughly 200 analyzed HIV repertoires. Among the 180 to 200 HIV repertoires that were kept, some 60 were collected before ART initiation and more than 120 were collected after ART initiation. Repertoires were downsampled to 5000 TRB nucleotide sequences, with summary statistics averaged over 100 downsampling iterations. Only TRB sequences with CDR3 regions of at least seven amino acids were retained for analysis. Diversity was measured with a Shannon entropy-derived clonality score and the Gini coefficient. In repertoire networks, the top 5000 CDR3 amino acid sequences were linked whenever an edit distance of one separated two sequences. Antigen specificity groups and MHC restriction were predicted for TRB CDR3 amino acid sequences with GLIPH2. CDR3 amino acid sequences were matched against VDJdb and McPAS-TCR to flag known CMV, EBV, HIV or tissue antigen associations. Pre-ART, post-ART and control groups were compared with Wilcoxon signed-rank tests and Holm-Bonferroni correction. Sourced from immuneACCESS, this table was stored by TCRdb with only in-frame sequences that have V and J called. A share of the clones is absent; for the studies checked, an unresolved V gene accounts for under half, and the remainder has no known explanation. V and J calls and clone size are as listed in that table; D and trimming were resolved from the DNA. This sample has about 25,000 clones in its table, and 86% of those were observed once. Of the sample, more than 15% falls within the top ten clones.

A remark on this clone: What antigen it recognizes has not been identified. No base quality values were provided; no much bigger clone lies one nucleotide off.

Via the germline V gene, CDR1 is KGHSH and CDR2 LQKENI. Counted from cysteine to phenylalanine, this CDR3 has 14 amino acids. The DNA shown is the 42-base CDR3, in frame from base 1. V lost 2 bases and J lost 5 bases; the stretch between them is 13 bases long. The sequence was obtained from a man aged 50-59 years with HIV. In this chain, TRBV18 is recombined with TRBJ2-7; the D call is possibly TRBD1 or TRBD2, each sharing 5 bases. The input for sequencing was unsorted PBMCs, taken 1.2 years after starting antiretroviral therapy. The nucleotide sequence is given as TGTGCCAGCTCACCAAGCCGGGACCAGGACGAGCAGTACTTC. Translated, it gives CASSPSRDQDEQYF. Supplemented by the reference TRBV18 and TRBJ2-7 proteins around the CDR3, the complete variable domain is NAGVMQNPRHLVRRRGQEARLRCSPMKGHSHVYWYRQLPEEGLKFMVYLQKENIIDESGMPKERFSAEFPKEGPSILRIQQVVRGDSAAYFCASSPSRDQDEQYFGPGTRLTVT.